The 16 T cell receptor beta chains given below trace back to one sample, sequenced in a study of T cells in Graves' hyperthyroidism and ophthalmopathy. From RNA transcripts, TCR beta CDR3 regions were amplified. With the HTBI primer set, the TCR CDR3 went through a first round of RT-PCR. TCRdb analysed the multiplex PCR reads with MiXCR anew, one entry per CDR3 protein. The table shows approximately 360,000 distinct CDR3 sequences, with around a quarter occurring only once. The source material was blood. The receptor set was obtained from a man aged 45 to 65 with Graves' hyperthyroidism.

The chain is built from TRBV5-6 and TRBJ2-5, with D unclear. In germline, CDR1 is SGHDT, CDR2 YYEEEE. The CDR3 length is 13 residues. V lost 2 bases and J 5 bases, leaving 10 bases between the germline ends. CDR3 sequence: CASSFSVSETQYF. In DNA form, the CDR3 reads TGTGCCAGCAGCTTTTCGGTATCGGAGACCCAGTACTTC.

The table lists this clonotype with many counts. The chain combines TRBV6-2 or TRBV6-3 with TRBJ2-3; D not certain. Germline CDR1 MNHEY, CDR2 SVGEGT. The CDR3 spans 12 residues. V was clipped by 2 bases and J by 5 bases, with 5 bases between them. CDR3 bases: TGTGCCAGCAGTTACCCTGGAGATACGCAGTATTTT. Its protein is CASSYPGDTQYF.

Regarding this clonotype: Relative to the germline gene, one junction end is altered; a read error may explain this. The rearrangement joins TRBV7-9 to TRBJ2-1, with 9 bases matching TRBD2. The CDR3 runs to 14 residues. The germline gives CDR1 SEHNR, CDR2 FQNEAQ (reference sequence). CDR3 bases: TGTGCCAGCAGCCAAATGGGGACTAGCAATAAGCAGTTCTTC. Translated: CASSQMGTSNKQFF.

This clonotype was seen a handful of times. The chain carries TRBV7-3 and TRBJ2-1; 8 bases are shared with TRBD2. The CDR3 is 17 amino acids. V lost 2 bases to trimming and J lost 4 bases; unmatched junction nucleotides: 10. Per germline, CDR1 SGHTA and CDR2 FQGTGA. The CDR3 spells CASSLFGGGPPYNEQFF. DNA for the CDR3: TGTGCCAGCAGCTTATTCGGGGGGGGGCCCCCATACAATGAGCAGTTCTTC. The full variable domain, completed using reference TRBV7-3 and TRBJ2-1, is GAGVSQTPSNKVTEKGKYVELRCDPISGHTALYWYRQSLGQGPEFLIYFQGTGAADDSGLPNDRFFAVRPEGSVSTLKIQRTERGDSAVYLCASSLFGGGPPYNEQFFGPGTRLTVL.

This clonotype has at least ten counts. V gene TRBV28 combines with J gene TRBJ2-3, with 11 bases matching TRBD1. The CDR3 loop spans 16 amino acids. The germline CDR1 and CDR2 sequences are MDHEN and SYDVKM. J was trimmed by 5 bases and V by 2 bases; bases with no gene match: 6. Written as DNA, the CDR3 is TGTGCCAGCAGTTTAGCTGGACAGGGGGCTGGAGATACGCAGTATTTT. This sequence encodes CASSLAGQGAGDTQYF.

This clonotype turned up a few times. The chain is built from TRBV6-1 and TRBJ2-7, with TRBD2 as a possible D gene (6 bases). CDR1 and CDR2 (germline): MNHNS, SASEGT. V gave up 10 bases and J gave up 0 bases, with 13 bases separating them. The CDR3 has 13 residues. The DNA of the CDR3 is TGTGCCACCTCTAGCGACAGCTCCTACGAGCAGTACTTC. The encoded protein is CATSSDSSYEQYF.

J is TRBJ2-1 and V is TRBV9, with D unresolved. The germline CDR1 and CDR2 sequences are SGDLS and YYNGEE. Trimming left V 0 bases short and J 8 bases short, with 6 bases between. The CDR3 is 12 residues long. This CDR3 reads CASSVGNYEQFF. The CDR3, as DNA: TGTGCCAGCAGCGTAGGGAACTATGAGCAGTTCTTC.

This clonotype was counted many times. V and J are TRBV7-9 and TRBJ2-7; D unclear. The V end lost 3 bases, the J end lost 3 bases, and 9 bases lay between the germline ends. Germline V CDR1 and CDR2: SEHNR, FQNEAQ (reference sequence). The CDR3 has 13 residues. CDR3 sequence: CASSLPSGYEQYF. CDR3 DNA sequence: TGTGCCAGCAGCTTGCCATCCGGCTACGAGCAGTACTTC.

This clonotype has only one observation. J is TRBJ2-1 and V is TRBV7-9, with D unclear. Per the germline V gene, CDR1 is SEHNR and CDR2 is FQNEAQ (reference sequence). Between the trimmed V and J ends, which lost 5 bases and 10 bases, there was a span of 9 bases. This CDR3 region has 11 residues. The CDR3 DNA sequence: TGTGCCAGCAGCCAAAACTGGGAGCAGTTCTTC. This codes for CASSQNWEQFF.

This clonotype has a handful of counts. V usage is TRBV7-9 and J usage is TRBJ1-3, with D perhaps TRBD1 (5 bases). Germline assignment: CDR1 SEHNR and CDR2 FQNEAQ (reference sequence). CDR3 length: 13 residues. V lost 7 bases to trimming and J lost 2 bases, with 9 bases between them. The CDR3 DNA reads as TGTGCCAGCAATGGCAGGGCTGGAAACACCATATATTTT. Amino acids: CASNGRAGNTIYF.

This clonotype showed up many times. V and J are TRBV2 and TRBJ2-3; D is unclear. This CDR3 spans 14 amino acids. The germline V and J ends were trimmed by 2 bases and 4 bases, with 10 bases remaining between them. Per the germline V gene, CDR1 is SNHLY and CDR2 is FYNNEI. The CDR3 DNA reads as TGTGCCAGCAGTGAATTTGGACGTCCAGATACGCAGTATTTT. This sequence encodes CASSEFGRPDTQYF.

This clonotype was detected a few times. The J gene is TRBJ2-5, the V gene TRBV11-2; D may be TRBD2 (6 bases). Germline V gene sequence: CDR1 SGHAT, CDR2 FQNNGV. V was cut by 5 bases and J by 5 bases, with 15 bases left in between. The CDR3 extends over 14 amino acids. The CDR3 is CASSAQPGGETQYF. In DNA, the CDR3 is TGTGCCAGCAGCGCACAGCCCGGAGGGGAGACCCAGTACTTC.

This chain uses TRBV20-1 with TRBJ2-1; D is ambiguous. The CDR3 spans 13 residues. Germline V lookup: CDR1 DFQATT, CDR2 SNEGSKA (reference sequence). V lost 3 bases, J lost 7 bases, and 13 bases lay in between. The DNA for the CDR3 is TGCAGTGCTAGCCGCCCGGATAGTAATGAGCAGTTCTTC. Amino acid sequence: CSASRPDSNEQFF.

CDR3 sequence: CAKGQVAGGYEQFF. DNA of the CDR3: TGTGCCAAGGGGCAGGTAGCGGGAGGTTATGAGCAGTTCTTC. V gene TRBV28 combines with J gene TRBJ2-1; TRBD2 matches 10 bases. Looked up from germline, CDR1 is MDHEN and CDR2 is SYDVKM. With 10 bases clipped from V and 8 bases from J, the junction kept 11 bases outside the gene matches. The CDR3 contains 14 residues.

This clonotype was recorded a few times. The rearrangement links TRBV3-1 to TRBJ2-7; 7 bases match TRBD2. Per germline, CDR1 LGHDT and CDR2 YNNKEL (reference sequence). V trimming: 0 bases; J trimming: 5 bases; junction bases outside the gene matches: 7. The CDR3 extends over 15 amino acids. The CDR3 spells CASSQEGEGGDEQYF. In DNA, the CDR3 is TGTGCCAGCAGCCAAGAAGGGGAGGGAGGTGACGAGCAGTACTTC.

CDR3 DNA sequence: TGCGCCAGCAGCCAAGAAGGTCAGGTAACCCCGAATCAGCCCCAGCATTTT. It is translated as CASSQEGQVTPNQPQHF. The V call is TRBV4-1, the J call TRBJ1-5; D uncertain. The V end lost 0 bases, the J end lost 4 bases, and 16 bases lay between the germline ends. Per germline, CDR1 MGHRA and CDR2 YSYEKL. CDR3 length: 17 amino acids.